One TCR beta chain is described in this entry. Its antigen is unknown. RNA transcripts gave rise to amplified TCR beta CDR3 regions. First-round RT-PCR with HTBI primers amplified the TCR CDR3 region. TCRdb re-called the multiplex PCR reads through MiXCR, storing one row per CDR3 protein. The sample has some 350,000 distinct CDR3 sequences; approximately 14% are singletons. These data belong to a study of T cells in Graves' hyperthyroidism and ophthalmopathy. The study, taken as a whole, reports: Most thyroid clonotypes that were expanded above 0.001 also turned up in blood. The model identified upcoming ophthalmopathy a median around 7.1 months ahead of onset.

Any patient presenting with uncontrolled infection, other autoimmune disease, pregnancy or lactation was left out. In making diagnoses, clinical symptoms, serum thyroxine and TRAb, thyroid ultrasound and orbital computed tomography were all used. The CDR3 totals 18 residues. From germline, CDR1 is SGHKS and CDR2 YYEKEE (reference sequence). Deletions cut 4 bases from V and 6 bases from J, with 23 bases between. This clonotype was obtained from a woman aged 18-29 years with Graves' hyperthyroidism that later progressed to Graves' ophthalmopathy. What was sequenced was blood. The rearrangement joins TRBV5-5 to TRBJ1-6; a weak D match, TRBD1 (5 bases). The CDR3, as DNA: TGTGCCAGCAGCGGAAGGGACGGATCCTTCGCACTTAATTCACCCCTCCACTTT. Protein: CASSGRDGSFALNSPLHF.